These 9 T cell receptor beta chains originate from one sample sequenced in a study of OX40 agonist ivuxolimab in advanced cancers. Using immunoSEQ multiplex PCR, the repertoire was profiled, and TCRdb retains in-frame clones only, with some absent. The sample includes 60,000 to 95,000 clones, approximately 84% of them seen just once. The sample in question was CD4+ or CD8+ T cells sorted from blood, obtained in a trial of the OX40 agonist ivuxolimab. The source is an adult with an advanced solid tumor such as melanoma, head and neck, liver or kidney cancer.

In this sample, this clone turned up once. The chain combines TRBV19 with TRBJ2-1; TRBD2 might be the D (5 bases). The length of the CDR3 is 13 residues. Germline V gives CDR1 LNHDA, CDR2 SQIVND (reference sequence). V was cut by 6 bases and J by 10 bases, with 16 bases left in between. CDR3 residues: CASRPKIGGEQFF. The CDR3 nucleotides read TGTGCCAGTAGACCAAAAATAGGAGGCGAGCAGTTCTTC.

V and J are TRBV2 and TRBJ1-2, with 9 bases identical to TRBD1. Germline V gene sequence: CDR1 SNHLY, CDR2 FYNNEI. This CDR3 comprises 15 residues. V dropped 4 bases and J dropped 4; count of bases not matched to a gene: 7. The CDR3 DNA reads as TGTGCCAGCAGTGGCCGGACAGGGGCCGGCTATGGCTACACCTTC. It specifies CASSGRTGAGYGYTF.

The chain uses TRBV18 and TRBJ1-2; D gene unclear. The V end was cut by 3 bases, the J end by 7 bases, with 12 bases between. The CDR3 length is 13 residues. The germline CDR1 and CDR2 sequences are KGHSH and LQKENI. CDR3 DNA sequence: TGTGCCAGCTCACCCGACAAGTTAGTTGGCTACACCTTC. It codes for CASSPDKLVGYTF.

The rearrangement links TRBV4-2 to TRBJ2-7; D may be TRBD1 (5 bases). Trimming pared 0 bases from V and 0 bases from J, leaving 12 bases between. CDR3 length equals 16 residues. Per the germline V gene, CDR1 is LGHNA and CDR2 is YNFKEQ. This CDR3 reads CASSQEVFRDSYEQYF. The CDR3 region has the DNA TGTGCCAGCAGCCAAGAAGTTTTCAGGGACTCCTACGAGCAGTACTTC.

The genes are TRBV7-2 and TRBJ2-7; possibly TRBD2 for D (6 bases). The CDR3 contains 15 residues. In germline, CDR1 is SGHTA, CDR2 FQGNSA. The ends were cut back, 3 bases at V and 0 bases at J, with 12 bases in the middle. The CDR3 loop is CASSFLAFLSYEQYF. In DNA, the CDR3 is TGTGCCAGCAGCTTTCTAGCGTTCCTCTCCTACGAGCAGTACTTC.

The chain has TRBV15 and TRBJ2-2, with D maybe TRBD2 (6 bases). Germline V CDR1 and CDR2: LNHNV, YYDKDF (reference sequence). Trimming stripped 3 bases from V and 5 bases from J, with 13 bases between. This CDR3 has 15 amino acids. The CDR3 sequence: CATSREGAVTGELFF. The DNA for the CDR3 is TGTGCCACCAGCAGGGAGGGTGCGGTTACCGGGGAGCTGTTTTTT.

The genes are TRBV6-6 and TRBJ1-1; TRBD1 is a possible D gene (5 bases). V was trimmed by 2 bases and J by 2 bases, leaving 9 bases between them. Germline values: CDR1 MNHNY, CDR2 SVGAGI (reference sequence). CDR3 length: 14 residues. This CDR3 is CASSYGHLNTEAFF. The CDR3 DNA sequence: TGTGCCAGCAGTTACGGACACCTTAACACTGAAGCTTTCTTT.

J is TRBJ2-1 and V is TRBV10-2, with D uncertain. The CDR3 covers 14 residues. Per germline, CDR1 WSHSY and CDR2 SAAADI. V gave up 10 bases and J gave up 4 bases, with 17 bases separating them. The CDR3 loop reads CAILDVGPYNEQFF. The CDR3 coding sequence is TGCGCCATCCTAGACGTAGGACCTTACAATGAGCAGTTCTTC.

The chain has TRBV7-2 and TRBJ2-1; D is uncertain. The CDR3 is 16 residues long. Germline CDR1 SGHTA, CDR2 FQGNSA. The ends were cut back, 5 bases at V and 5 bases at J, with 19 bases in the middle. The CDR3 is CASSDSSLGPNNEQFF. CDR3 bases: TGTGCCAGCAGCGACTCCTCCCTAGGACCAAACAATGAGCAGTTCTTC.